Given below is one TCR beta chain in context. This sample stems from a study of control samples from healthy donors and cancer patients. Generated by immunoSEQ multiplex PCR, the TCRdb table keeps only in-frame clones and is missing some. The sample consists of 100,000 to 120,000 clones, around four fifths of them appearing once. J lost 6 bases, V lost 4 bases, and 10 bases had no gene match. The CDR3 is 15 residues long. Looked up from germline, CDR1 is MGHRA and CDR2 is YSYEKL. The J gene is TRBJ1-2, the V gene TRBV4-1; 8 bases line up with TRBD1. The TCR comes from a man aged 18 to 29 in good health. What was sequenced was blood. The CDR3 is CASSPLQGASNGYTF. For the CDR3, the DNA is TGCGCCAGCAGCCCCCTCCAGGGGGCCTCTAATGGCTACACCTTC.